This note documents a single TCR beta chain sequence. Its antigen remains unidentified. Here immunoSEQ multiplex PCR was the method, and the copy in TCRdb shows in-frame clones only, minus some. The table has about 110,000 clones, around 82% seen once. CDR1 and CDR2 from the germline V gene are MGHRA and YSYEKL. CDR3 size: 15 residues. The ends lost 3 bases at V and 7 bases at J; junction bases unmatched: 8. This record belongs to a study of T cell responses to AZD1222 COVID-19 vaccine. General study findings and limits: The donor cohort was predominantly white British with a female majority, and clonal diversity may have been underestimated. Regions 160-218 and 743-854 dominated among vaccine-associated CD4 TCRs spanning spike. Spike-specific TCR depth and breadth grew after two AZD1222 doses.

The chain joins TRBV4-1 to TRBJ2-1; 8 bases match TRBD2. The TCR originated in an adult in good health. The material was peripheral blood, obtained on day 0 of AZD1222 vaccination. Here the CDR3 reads CASSQPSGYSNEQFF. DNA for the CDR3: TGCGCCAGCAGCCAGCCTAGCGGGTATAGTAATGAGCAGTTCTTC.